This T cell receptor (beta chain) stems from a study of control samples from healthy donors and cancer patients. V was pared by 8 bases and J by 0 bases, with 12 bases of the junction left unmatched. Germline assignment: CDR1 MNHEY and CDR2 SMNVEV (reference sequence). This CDR3 is built from 17 residues. Generated by immunoSEQ multiplex PCR, the TCRdb table keeps only in-frame clones and is missing some. The sample yields about 180,000 clones, around 89% seen once. This chain uses TRBV27 with TRBJ1-2, with TRBD1 matching over 10 bases. The sequence derives from a woman aged 45-59 years in good health. Sample: blood. CDR3 protein: CASLPIVDRGANYGYTF. The DNA of the CDR3 is TGTGCCAGCTTACCTATCGTGGACAGGGGGGCTAACTATGGCTACACCTTC.